This T cell receptor beta chain is from a study of T cell repertoires in cytomegalovirus infection. CDR3 size: 14 residues. Germline V gene data show CDR1 as MNHNY and CDR2 as SVGAGI (reference sequence). The ends were cut back, 6 bases at V and 6 bases at J, with 17 bases in the middle. TCRdb ran MiXCR on the reads and lists one entry per CDR3 protein. The sample shows about 740,000 distinct CDR3 sequences, under 40% of them seen only once. This clonotype occurred many times. The sample consisted of PBMCs. This receptor was identified in a human donor in good health (CMV status not recorded). Some clones in this sample may be carry-over from other donors' samples. The V call is TRBV6-6, the J call TRBJ1-1; D unclear. The CDR3 DNA reads as TGTGCCAGCAGCCGCGAAACGGGAGAGCCTGAAGCTTTCTTT. Residues: CASSRETGEPEAFF.